This TCR beta chain was recorded in a study of CD8 T cells in ankylosing spondylitis. In TCRdb, the 5' RACE reads were re-called with MiXCR into one record per CDR3 protein. The sample carries fewer than 180,000 distinct CDR3 sequences, roughly 44% recorded once. Points from the study as a whole: Apparently characteristic of ankylosing spondylitis blood was a TCR beta motif (about eight highly homologous variants). Disease-associated clonotypes exhibited CD8+ identity and were relatively infrequent in peripheral blood. Significant enrichment of disease-linked clones was reported in matched ankylosing spondylitis synovial fluid. Before this, some motif variants had been reported in reactive arthritis synovial fluid and blood.

For this clonotype: No antigen is known for it.

The sequenced sample was synovial fluid, either unsorted or a sorted T cell fraction (not recorded which). The sequence was obtained from a male donor with ankylosing spondylitis.

DNA for the CDR3: TGTGCCAGCAGCTCCAGCGGGGTAATGCAAGAGACCCAGTACTTC. Protein product: CASSSSGVMQETQYF. The chain couples TRBV7-8 to TRBJ2-5, with 7 bases identical to TRBD2. The V gene end was trimmed by 4 bases and the J gene end by 2 bases; junction bases not matched to a gene: 7. Germline values: CDR1 SGHVS, CDR2 FQNEAQ. This CDR3 contains 15 residues. Combining the CDR3 with reference TRBV7-8 and TRBJ2-5 gives the whole variable domain GAGVSQSPRYKVAKRGQDVALRCDPISGHVSLFWYQQALGQGPEFLTYFQNEAQLDKSGLPSDRFFAERPEGSVSTLKIQRTQQEDSAVYLCASSSSGVMQETQYFGPGTRLLVL.